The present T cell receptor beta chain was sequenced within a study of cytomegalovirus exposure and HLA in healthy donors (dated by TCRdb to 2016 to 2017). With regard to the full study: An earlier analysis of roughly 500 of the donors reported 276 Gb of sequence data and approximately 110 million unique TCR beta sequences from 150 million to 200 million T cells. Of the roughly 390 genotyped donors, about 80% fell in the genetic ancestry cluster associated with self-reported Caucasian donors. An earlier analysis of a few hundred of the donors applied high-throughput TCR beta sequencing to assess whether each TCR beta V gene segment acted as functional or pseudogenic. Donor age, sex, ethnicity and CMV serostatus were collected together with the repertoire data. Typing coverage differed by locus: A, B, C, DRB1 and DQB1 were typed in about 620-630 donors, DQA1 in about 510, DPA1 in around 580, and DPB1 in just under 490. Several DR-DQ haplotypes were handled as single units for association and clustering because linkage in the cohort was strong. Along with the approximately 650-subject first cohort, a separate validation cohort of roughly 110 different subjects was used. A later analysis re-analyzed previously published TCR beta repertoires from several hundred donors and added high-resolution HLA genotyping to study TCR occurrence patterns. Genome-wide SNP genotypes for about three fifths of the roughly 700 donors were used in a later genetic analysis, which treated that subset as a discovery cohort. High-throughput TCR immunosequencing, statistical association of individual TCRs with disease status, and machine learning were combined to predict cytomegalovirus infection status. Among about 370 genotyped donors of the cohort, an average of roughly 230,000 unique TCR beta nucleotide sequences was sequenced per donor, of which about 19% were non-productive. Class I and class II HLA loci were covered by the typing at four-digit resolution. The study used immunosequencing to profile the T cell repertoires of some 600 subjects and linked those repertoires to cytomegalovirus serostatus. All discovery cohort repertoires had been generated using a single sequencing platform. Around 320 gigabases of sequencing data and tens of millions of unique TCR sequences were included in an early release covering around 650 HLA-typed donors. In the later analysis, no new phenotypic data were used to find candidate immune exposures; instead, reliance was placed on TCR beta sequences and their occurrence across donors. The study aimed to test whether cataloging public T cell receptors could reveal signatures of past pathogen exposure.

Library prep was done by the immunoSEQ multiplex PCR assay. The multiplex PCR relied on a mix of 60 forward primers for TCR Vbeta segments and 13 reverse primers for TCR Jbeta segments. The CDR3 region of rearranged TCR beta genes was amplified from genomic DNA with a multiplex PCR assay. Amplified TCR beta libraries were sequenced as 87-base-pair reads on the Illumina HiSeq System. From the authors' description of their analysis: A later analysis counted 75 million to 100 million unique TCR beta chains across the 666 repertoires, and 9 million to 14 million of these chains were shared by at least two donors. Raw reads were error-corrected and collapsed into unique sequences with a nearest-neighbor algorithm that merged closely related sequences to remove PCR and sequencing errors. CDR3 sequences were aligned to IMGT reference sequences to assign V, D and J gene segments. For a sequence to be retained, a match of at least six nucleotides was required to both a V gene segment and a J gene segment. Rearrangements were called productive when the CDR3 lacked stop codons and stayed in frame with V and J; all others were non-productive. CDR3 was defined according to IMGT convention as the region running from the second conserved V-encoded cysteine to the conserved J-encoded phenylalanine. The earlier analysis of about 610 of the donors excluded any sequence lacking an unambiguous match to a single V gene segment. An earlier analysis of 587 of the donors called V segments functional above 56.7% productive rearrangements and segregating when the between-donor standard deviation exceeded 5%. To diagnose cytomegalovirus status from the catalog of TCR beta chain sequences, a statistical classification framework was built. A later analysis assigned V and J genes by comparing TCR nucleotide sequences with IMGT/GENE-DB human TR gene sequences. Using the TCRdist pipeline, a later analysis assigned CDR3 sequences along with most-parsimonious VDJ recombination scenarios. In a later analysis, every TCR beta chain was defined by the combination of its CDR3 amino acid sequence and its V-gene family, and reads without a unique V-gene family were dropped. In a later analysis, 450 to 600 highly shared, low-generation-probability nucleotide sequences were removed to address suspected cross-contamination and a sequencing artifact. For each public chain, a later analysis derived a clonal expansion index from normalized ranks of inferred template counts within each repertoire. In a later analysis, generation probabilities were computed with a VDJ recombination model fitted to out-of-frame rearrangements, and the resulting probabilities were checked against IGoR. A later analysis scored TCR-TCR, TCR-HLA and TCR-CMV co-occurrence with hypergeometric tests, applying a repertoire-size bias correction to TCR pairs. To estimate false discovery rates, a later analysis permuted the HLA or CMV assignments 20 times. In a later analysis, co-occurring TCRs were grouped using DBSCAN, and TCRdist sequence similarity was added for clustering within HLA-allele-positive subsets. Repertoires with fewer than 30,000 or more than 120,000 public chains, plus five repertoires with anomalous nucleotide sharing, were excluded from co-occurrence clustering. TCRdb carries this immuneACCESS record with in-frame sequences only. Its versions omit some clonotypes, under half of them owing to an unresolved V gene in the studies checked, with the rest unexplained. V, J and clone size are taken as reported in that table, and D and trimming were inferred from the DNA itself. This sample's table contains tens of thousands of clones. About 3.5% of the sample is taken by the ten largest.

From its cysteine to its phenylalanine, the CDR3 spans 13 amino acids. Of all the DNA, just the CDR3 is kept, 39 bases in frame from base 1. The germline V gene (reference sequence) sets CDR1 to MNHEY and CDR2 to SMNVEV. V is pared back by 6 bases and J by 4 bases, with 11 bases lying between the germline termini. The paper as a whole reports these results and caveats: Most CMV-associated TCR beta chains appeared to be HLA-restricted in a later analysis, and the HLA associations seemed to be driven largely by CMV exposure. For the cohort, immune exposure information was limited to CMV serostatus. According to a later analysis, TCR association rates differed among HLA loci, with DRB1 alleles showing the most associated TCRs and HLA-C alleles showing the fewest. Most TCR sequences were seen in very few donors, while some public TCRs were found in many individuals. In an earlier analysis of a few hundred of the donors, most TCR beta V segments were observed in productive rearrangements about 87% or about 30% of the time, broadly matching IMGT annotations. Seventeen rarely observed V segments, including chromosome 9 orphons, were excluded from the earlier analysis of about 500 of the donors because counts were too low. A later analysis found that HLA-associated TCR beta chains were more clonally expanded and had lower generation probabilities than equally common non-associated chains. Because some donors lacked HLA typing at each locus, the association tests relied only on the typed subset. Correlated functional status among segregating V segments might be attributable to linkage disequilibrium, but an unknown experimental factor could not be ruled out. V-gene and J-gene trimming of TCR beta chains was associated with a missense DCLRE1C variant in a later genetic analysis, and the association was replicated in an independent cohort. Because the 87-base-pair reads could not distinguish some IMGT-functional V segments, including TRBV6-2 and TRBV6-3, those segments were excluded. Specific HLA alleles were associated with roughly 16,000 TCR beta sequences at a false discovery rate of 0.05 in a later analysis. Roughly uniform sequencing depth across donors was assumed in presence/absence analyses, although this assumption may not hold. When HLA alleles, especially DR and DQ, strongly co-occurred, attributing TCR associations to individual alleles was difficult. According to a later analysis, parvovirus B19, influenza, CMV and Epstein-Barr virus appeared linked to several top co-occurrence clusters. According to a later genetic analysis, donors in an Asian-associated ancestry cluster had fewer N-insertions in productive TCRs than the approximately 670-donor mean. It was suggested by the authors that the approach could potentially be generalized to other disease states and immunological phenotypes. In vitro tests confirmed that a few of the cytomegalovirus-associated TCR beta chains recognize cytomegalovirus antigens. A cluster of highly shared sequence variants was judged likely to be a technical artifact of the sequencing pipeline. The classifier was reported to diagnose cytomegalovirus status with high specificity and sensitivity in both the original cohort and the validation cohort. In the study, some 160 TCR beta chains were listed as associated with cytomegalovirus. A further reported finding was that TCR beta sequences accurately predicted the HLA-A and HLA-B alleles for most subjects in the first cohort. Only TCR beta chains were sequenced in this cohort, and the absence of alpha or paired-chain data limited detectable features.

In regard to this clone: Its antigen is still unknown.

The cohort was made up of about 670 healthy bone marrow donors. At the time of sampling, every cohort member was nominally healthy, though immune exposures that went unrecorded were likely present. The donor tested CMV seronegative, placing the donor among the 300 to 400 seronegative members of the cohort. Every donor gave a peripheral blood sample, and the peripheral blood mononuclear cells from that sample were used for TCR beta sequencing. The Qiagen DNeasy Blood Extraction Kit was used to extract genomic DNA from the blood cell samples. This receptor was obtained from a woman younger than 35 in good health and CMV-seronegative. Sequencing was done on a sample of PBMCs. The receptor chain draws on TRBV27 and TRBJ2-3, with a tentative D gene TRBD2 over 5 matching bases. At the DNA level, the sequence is TGTGCCAGCAGCCTTACTAGAGCAGATACGCAGTATTTT. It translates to CASSLTRADTQYF.